This TCR beta chain was recorded in a study of blood T cell repertoires in COVID-19. The wider study: Samples came from the United States, Italy and Spain, spanning acute and convalescent COVID-19. Sample material is recorded as cDNA or gDNA derived from T cells, B-cell-depleted T cells, or PBMCs.

Original handling: For nucleated cells, counts were estimated from reference gene primer amplification. Clones were read by immunoSEQ multiplex PCR, and TCRdb kept only the in-frame ones, dropping some. From that table come the V and J calls and clone size; the DNA was used to work out D and trimming. Of fewer than 350,000 clones listed, 81% were seen once; the top ten hold about 2.9%. The CDR3 runs 16 residues. V lost 3 bases to trimming and J lost 9 bases; unmatched junction nucleotides: 13. The germline V gene encodes CDR1 MNHEY and CDR2 SMNVEV (reference sequence). The clonotype comes from an older woman with active or convalescent COVID-19. The specimen was peripheral blood. The genes are TRBV27 and TRBJ1-2, with TRBD1 matching over 10 bases. This chain's CDR3 is CASSFHVGQGSRSYTF. Here the CDR3 DNA reads TGTGCCAGCAGTTTCCATGTGGGACAGGGGTCCAGGAGCTACACCTTC.